This entry features one TCR beta chain sequence. This specimen belongs to a study of blood T cell repertoires in COVID-19. Study-level information: PBMCs, B-cell-depleted T cells, or T cells provided the cDNA or gDNA that made up the material.

Germline loops: CDR1 MNHEY, CDR2 SVGAGI. The CDR3 has 15 residues. J lost 3 bases, V lost 2 bases, and 4 bases had no gene match. Only in-frame clones appear in the TCRdb table, and some are missing; sequencing was by immunoSEQ multiplex PCR. Here the sample spans a few hundred thousand clones, around 87% being singletons. The chain has TRBV6-5 and TRBJ2-3; 8 bases align to TRBD1. Sample: peripheral blood. The receptor comes from a woman in her 40s with COVID-19, enrolled during active disease. CDR3 in amino acids: CASSYPTGGTDTQYF. The CDR3 coding sequence is TGTGCCAGCAGTTACCCCACAGGGGGTACAGATACGCAGTATTTT.